One sample yielded the 26 T cell receptor beta chains listed below, sequenced in a study of spatial heterogeneity in lung cancer. Via MiXCR, TCRdb re-called the 5' RACE reads, giving one row per CDR3 protein. The table has tens of thousands of distinct CDR3 sequences, approximately 8.6% seen once. The time point denotes: sample taken at primary tumor resection. Whole RNA, which was extracted from tumor, nontumor lung tissue or frozen PBMC, was sequenced without any cell sorting. This specimen consisted of PBMCs, obtained at surgery. These receptors all come from a male donor with early-stage non-small cell lung cancer.

This clonotype showed up just a few times. This chain connects TRBV25-1 to TRBJ2-1, with 8 bases that match TRBD1. The CDR3 extends over 14 amino acids. CDR1 MGHDK and CDR2 SYGVNS come from the germline V gene. V gave up 6 bases and J gave up 0 bases; unmatched junction bases: 1. CDR3 region: CASRDRVSYNEQFF. The CDR3 region has the DNA TGTGCCAGCAGGGACAGGGTCTCCTACAATGAGCAGTTCTTC.

This clonotype has ten or more counts. DNA for the CDR3: TGTGCCAGCTCACCCCCGGGACTAGCGGGGGGGCAGAACATTCAGTACTTC. Translation gives CASSPPGLAGGQNIQYF. This chain joins TRBV18 and TRBJ2-4, with 16 bases that match TRBD2. The length of the CDR3 is 17 residues. V was pared by 3 bases and J by 7 bases, with 6 bases of the junction left unmatched. Germline V gene sequence: CDR1 KGHSH, CDR2 LQKENI.

The V gene is TRBV20-1, the J gene TRBJ2-1; the D is unclear. CDR3 size: 16 residues. Germline V lookup: CDR1 DFQATT, CDR2 SNEGSKA (reference sequence). The V end was cut by 5 bases, the J end by 1 base, with 18 bases between. CDR3 residues: CSAPRTVEKSYNEQFF. The DNA for the CDR3 is TGCAGTGCTCCAAGAACAGTGGAAAAGTCCTACAATGAGCAGTTCTTC.

This sequence joins TRBV28 and TRBJ1-2; 7 bases are a match to TRBD1. Trimming removed 6 bases from V and 3 bases from J; junction bases left unmatched: 7. CDR1 is MDHEN, CDR2 SYDVKM, per germline. The CDR3 runs 14 residues. CDR3: CASSQGGLDYGYTF. The CDR3, as DNA: TGTGCCAGCAGCCAGGGGGGGCTCGACTATGGCTACACCTTC.

This clonotype was seen at least ten times. The chain uses TRBV29-1 and TRBJ1-2; 7 nucleotides line up with TRBD1. Germline V gene sequence: CDR1 SQVTM, CDR2 ANQGSEA. After removal of 8 bases from V and 11 bases from J, the junction contained 11 bases not matched to a gene. This CDR3 has 11 residues. The CDR3 DNA reads TGCAGCACCTGGGACAGTTTTCTTTACACCTTC. Amino acid sequence: CSTWDSFLYTF.

The chain uses TRBV29-1 and TRBJ2-3; D is perhaps TRBD2 (5 bases). This CDR3 contains 15 residues. V lost 3 bases and J lost 2, with 15 bases in between. Germline CDR1 reads SQVTM; CDR2 reads ANQGSEA. CDR3 sequence (DNA): TGCAGCGTTGACAAATCGGGGTCCTCCACAGATACGCAGTATTTT. This translates into CSVDKSGSSTDTQYF.

At least ten counts were recorded for this clonotype. For the CDR3, the DNA is TGCAGCTCCTCCCGTGCACAAGAGACCCAGTACTTC. Translating it yields CSSSRAQETQYF. V is TRBV29-1 and J is TRBJ2-5; unclear D gene. Trimming stripped 8 bases from V and 2 bases from J, with 12 bases between. The V gene's germline CDR1 is SQVTM and CDR2 ANQGSEA. CDR3 length: 12 residues.

This clonotype occurred many times. The J gene is TRBJ2-7, the V gene TRBV10-3; no clear D. The CDR3 spans 16 residues. Germline CDR1 and CDR2: ENHRY and SYGVKD. The V end lost 0 bases, the J end lost 2 bases, and 14 bases lay between the germline ends. The CDR3 nucleotides are TGTGCCATCAGTGAGTCGGGGATCCGTAAAACCTACGAGCAGTACTTC. Translation gives CAISESGIRKTYEQYF.

This chain connects TRBV5-1 to TRBJ1-1; D not resolved. This CDR3 has 14 amino acids. Germline CDR1 and CDR2: SGHRS and YFSETQ. Trimming removed 3 bases from V and 1 base from J, with 10 bases in between. The CDR3 nucleotides are TGCGCCAGCAGCTCACCTAGAACGAACACTGAAGCTTTCTTT. Its protein is CASSSPRTNTEAFF.

This clonotype was counted only a few times. This chain connects TRBV7-2 to TRBJ2-5; no reliable D call. Germline loops: CDR1 SGHTA, CDR2 FQGNSA. CDR3 size: 14 residues. V was cut by 5 bases and J by 5 bases, with 15 bases left in between. CDR3 in DNA: TGTGCCAGCAGCCCGAGGTCCGGGCCGGAGACCCAGTACTTC. Translation gives CASSPRSGPETQYF.

There are a few counts of this clonotype. The gene calls are TRBV29-1 and TRBJ2-2, with TRBD1 as a possible D gene (5 bases). CDR3 size: 12 residues. Germline CDR1 reads SQVTM; CDR2 reads ANQGSEA. The V gene lost 7 bases and the J gene lost 5 bases, with 11 bases spanning the gap. The CDR3 nucleotides are TGCAGCGCGGACACCTCGACCGGGGAGCTGTTTTTT. Encoded protein: CSADTSTGELFF.

The chain joins TRBV5-1 to TRBJ2-7, with TRBD1 as a possible D gene (5 bases). V shed 7 bases and J shed 2 bases, with 16 bases lying between them. The germline CDR1 and CDR2 sequences are SGHRS and YFSETQ. CDR3 length equals 14 residues. CDR3 nucleotides: TGCGCCAGCGGGCAAGGGGTGCCGACCTACGAGCAGTACTTC. This codes for CASGQGVPTYEQYF.

This clonotype was recorded many times. The V call is TRBV7-8, the J call TRBJ1-2; D is unresolved. The ends were cut back, 5 bases at V and 3 bases at J, with 19 bases in the middle. Germline V CDR1 and CDR2: SGHVS, FQNEAQ. The CDR3 is 16 residues long. The CDR3 is CASSPISEGRYYGYTF. CDR3 nucleotide sequence: TGTGCCAGCAGCCCAATAAGTGAGGGCCGCTACTATGGCTACACCTTC.

The chain carries TRBV6-1 and TRBJ2-7; no definite D call. Per the germline V gene, CDR1 is MNHNS and CDR2 is SASEGT. V lost 8 bases, J lost 0 bases, and 8 bases lay in between. CDR3 length: 12 residues. CDR3 amino acids: CASHGLSYEQYF. For the CDR3, the DNA is TGTGCCAGCCATGGTCTCTCCTACGAGCAGTACTTC.

This clonotype has at least ten counts. The chain links TRBV6-2 or TRBV6-3 to TRBJ2-1; tentative D call: TRBD2 (5 bases). The germline gives CDR1 MNHEY, CDR2 SVGEGT. The CDR3 covers 14 residues. Trimming removed 5 bases at V and 3 bases at J, with 11 bases between. The CDR3, as DNA: TGTGCCAGCAGTAAGGAGGAATACTACAATGAGCAGTTCTTC. Its protein product is CASSKEEYYNEQFF.

Points on this clonotype: A much larger clone lies a single base off, so this may be a read error. This chain links TRBV4-2 with TRBJ2-3, with TRBD2 matching over 10 bases. Germline assignment: CDR1 LGHNA and CDR2 YNFKEQ. There are 16 residues in the CDR3. The DNA for the CDR3 is TGTGCCAGCAGCACGCGGACTAGCGGCTTCACAGATACGCATTATTTT. Encoded protein: CASSTRTSGFTDTHYF.

The V gene is TRBV7-2, the J gene TRBJ2-2; TRBD2 matches at 7 bases. The V segment lost 5 bases and the J segment 2 bases; nucleotides outside the gene matches: 8. CDR1 SGHTA and CDR2 FQGNSA come from the germline V gene. The CDR3 loop spans 16 amino acids. Here the CDR3 reads CASSGPLAANTGELFF. The CDR3 nucleotides read TGTGCCAGCAGCGGGCCTCTAGCGGCTAACACCGGGGAGCTGTTTTTT.

This clonotype has at least ten counts. The chain has TRBV7-2 and TRBJ2-1; no reliable D call. From germline, CDR1 is SGHTA and CDR2 FQGNSA. Trimming took off 4 bases at V and 0 bases at J, with 10 bases between the two ends. The CDR3 extends over 15 amino acids. The DNA of the CDR3 is TGTGCCAGCAGCTGGCAAGTGAGCTCCTACAATGAGCAGTTCTTC. Translated, it gives CASSWQVSSYNEQFF.

This clonotype was counted a few times. CDR3 protein: CATSRIGATDTQYF. For the CDR3, the DNA is TGTGCCACCAGCAGAATCGGCGCCACAGATACGCAGTATTTT. J is TRBJ2-3 and V is TRBV15; D gene unclear. The CDR3 runs 14 residues. Germline CDR1 reads LNHNV; CDR2 reads YYDKDF (reference sequence). The germline V and J ends were trimmed by 2 bases and 2 bases, with 8 bases remaining between them.

This clonotype was counted a few times. The chain employs TRBV7-9 and TRBJ1-6; 9 positions match TRBD1. The CDR3 sequence is 11 residues long. After removal of 11 bases from V and 14 bases from J, the junction contained 7 bases not matched to a gene. Looked up from germline, CDR1 is SEHNR and CDR2 is FQNEAQ (reference sequence). The CDR3 DNA sequence: TGTGCCTGCACAGGGGGCGAAACCCTCCACTTT. Translating gives CACTGGETLHF.

This clonotype has at least ten counts. This sequence joins TRBV29-1 and TRBJ2-5, with D perhaps matching TRBD1 (5 bases). Germline V gene data show CDR1 as SQVTM and CDR2 as ANQGSEA. V lost 3 bases to trimming and J lost 3 bases, with 5 bases between them. There are 11 residues in the CDR3. This CDR3 reads CSVETEETQYF. Written as DNA, the CDR3 is TGCAGCGTTGAGACAGAAGAGACCCAGTACTTC.

In this sample, this clonotype turned up many times. This chain joins TRBV2 and TRBJ1-2, with TRBD1 identical over 11 bases. CDR1 and CDR2 from the germline V gene are SNHLY and FYNNEI. V was pared by 3 bases and J by 5 bases, with 5 bases of the junction left unmatched. This CDR3 contains 15 residues. CDR3 DNA: TGTGCCAGCAGTGACGGACAGGGGGCTTGGTATGGCTACACCTTC. Translation gives CASSDGQGAWYGYTF.

This clonotype was picked up many times. The J gene is TRBJ1-2, the V gene TRBV29-1; D not resolved. The CDR3 sequence is 14 residues long. The V gene lost 4 bases and the J gene lost 3 bases, with 15 bases spanning the gap. Germline V gene data show CDR1 as SQVTM and CDR2 as ANQGSEA. The chain's CDR3 is CSVGRPGVDYGYTF. CDR3 DNA: TGCAGCGTTGGGCGGCCTGGCGTTGACTATGGCTACACCTTC.

The CDR3 DNA follows: TGTGCCAGCAGTTACTCCCATCAGGGAGCCAGCTCCTACGAGCAGTACGTC. Protein: CASSYSHQGASSYEQYV. The chain has TRBV6-2 or TRBV6-3 and TRBJ2-7, with D perhaps being TRBD1 or TRBD2 (5 bases each). Trimming took off 0 bases at V and 0 bases at J, with 15 bases between the two ends. Germline CDR1 MNHEY, CDR2 SVGEGT. This CDR3 contains 17 residues.

This clonotype has a count of ten or more. The chain employs TRBV5-5 and TRBJ1-2; D not resolved. CDR1 and CDR2 (germline): SGHKS, YYEKEE (reference sequence). V shed 4 bases and J shed 4 bases, with 11 bases lying between them. The CDR3 consists of 13 residues. The DNA of the CDR3 is TGTGCCAGCAGCCCCACCGAGCCCTATGGCTACACCTTC. It yields the protein CASSPTEPYGYTF.

This clonotype was seen repeatedly, ten times or more. This chain joins TRBV28 and TRBJ1-5, with D maybe TRBD1 (5 bases). This CDR3 is built from 14 residues. Germline CDR1 is MDHEN and CDR2 is SYDVKM. The V and J ends lost 4 bases and 3 bases respectively, with 10 bases between them. The CDR3, as DNA: TGTGCCAGCAGTTCCTCGGGGCTCAATCAGCCCCAGCATTTT. Protein sequence: CASSSSGLNQPQHF.